These T cell receptor beta chains were read from a single sample in a study of CD8 T cells in ankylosing spondylitis. TCRdb independently ran MiXCR on the 5' RACE reads; one entry per CDR3 protein. The sample carries around 100,000 distinct CDR3 sequences, around 24% recorded once. Sequenced material: synovial fluid, either unsorted or a sorted T cell fraction (not recorded which). The source is a male donor with ankylosing spondylitis. Each CDR3 is given with its conserved first and last residue. D genes are given only for firm matches. The size field is filled for only some rows; it gives once, few, many or a size class.

NA	TRBV6-1	NA	TRBJ1-5	TGTGCCAGCACCCAAGGGGAGGGGAATCAGCCCCAGCATTTT	CASTQGEGNQPQHF
TRBD1	TRBV20-1	NA	TRBJ2-3	TGCAGTGCTAGAGGGAGAGGGGGCCGCACAGATACGCAGTATTTT	CSARGRGGRTDTQYF
NA	TRBV5-6	few	TRBJ2-7	TGTGCCAGCAGCCGGGGAATGCGTTCTAGCCCATACGAGCAGTACTTC	CASSRGMRSSPYEQYF
TRBD1	TRBV2	NA	TRBJ2-2	TGTGCCAGCAGTATCAGGGGGCGCGCCGGGGAGCTGTTTTTT	CASSIRGRAGELFF
NA	TRBV11-2	many	TRBJ1-1	TGTGCCAGCAGCTTAGGGGTCCGGGAGTCTGAAGCTTTCTTT	CASSLGVRESEAFF
NA	TRBV6-6	NA	TRBJ2-2	TGTGCCAGCGGTCAGGGGAACACCGGGGAGCTGTTTTTT	CASGQGNTGELFF
NA	TRBV9	NA	TRBJ1-6	TGTGCCAGCAGCGTAATGGATTCACCCCTCCACTTT	CASSVMDSPLHF
NA	TRBV7-9	NA	TRBJ1-3	TGTGCCACTTCGCCCACACCCGGAAACACCATATATTTT	CATSPTPGNTIYF
NA	TRBV15	few	TRBJ1-1	TGTGCCACCAGCTTTTCGACAGAAAACACTGAAGCTTTCTTT	CATSFSTENTEAFF
TRBD2	TRBV11-1	NA	TRBJ2-1	TGTGCCAGCAGCGGCGGACTAGCGGGCTACAACCAAAATTACAATGAGCAGTTCTTC	CASSGGLAGYNQNYNEQFF
NA	TRBV7-9	many	TRBJ2-1	TGTGCCAGCAGCGGGCGGGACCACATCCTGGGAGAGCAGTTCTTC	CASSGRDHILGEQFF
NA	TRBV6-2/TRBV6-3	NA	TRBJ1-5	TGTGCCAGCAGTTACTCAGGGGACCATCAGCCCCAGCATTTT	CASSYSGDHQPQHF
NA	TRBV3-1	NA	TRBJ2-7	TGTGCCAGCAGCCAAGGGCTGGCTAGCGCAGGGTACGAGCAGTACTTC	CASSQGLASAGYEQYF
NA	TRBV7-9	many	TRBJ2-3	TGTGCCAGCAGTTCTATGAACGGGGTTACGCAGTATTTT	CASSSMNGVTQYF
NA	TRBV30	few	TRBJ2-2	TGTGCCTGGAAAGGGTACACCGGGGAGCTGTTTTTT	CAWKGYTGELFF
NA	TRBV7-2	few	TRBJ2-1	TGTGCCAGCAGCTACCTGGCGGACCACCCCGAGCAGTTCTTC	CASSYLADHPEQFF
NA	TRBV7-2	NA	TRBJ2-7	TGTGCCAGCAGCTTAGCGGGGCGAGGTTGGCAGTACTTC	CASSLAGRGWQYF
NA	TRBV20-1	once	TRBJ2-1	TGCAGTGCCACTCGAACCAGTGTCTCCTACAATGAGCAGTTCTTC	CSATRTSVSYNEQFF
NA	TRBV7-8	few	TRBJ1-2	TGTGCCAGCACCCTAGGGGGTGGCTATGGCTACACCTTC	CASTLGGGYGYTF
NA	TRBV19	NA	TRBJ1-3	TGTGCCACTTCTACCACCTCTGGAAACACCATATATTTT	CATSTTSGNTIYF
NA	TRBV5-1	few	TRBJ1-1	TGCGCCAGCAGCCCCCGGCCAGGGCGGGTGAACACTGAAGCTTTCTTT	CASSPRPGRVNTEAFF
NA	TRBV20-1	few	TRBJ2-1	TGCAGTGCTACGTCGGGACTGGGGATCGATGAGCAGTTCTTC	CSATSGLGIDEQFF
NA	TRBV20-1	few	TRBJ2-1	TGCAGTGCTAGTGGGGGTCTAGAACGCTACAATGAGCAGTTCTTC	CSASGGLERYNEQFF
NA	TRBV7-8	few	TRBJ2-1	TGTGCCAGCAGGACCGGGACTGCGTCTCAAGGGTACAATGAGCAGTTCTTC	CASRTGTASQGYNEQFF
NA	TRBV7-2	NA	TRBJ1-5	TGTGCCAGCAGCTTGGCCCCTGTTCAGCCCCAGCATTTT	CASSLAPVQPQHF
TRBD2	TRBV29-1	NA	TRBJ2-3	TGCAGCGTTGAAGAGAGGGCTAGCGGGACAGATACGCAGTATTTT	CSVEERASGTDTQYF
NA	TRBV5-5	NA	TRBJ2-1	TGTGCCAGCAGCTTGGCCCGACAGGTTGGGGATGAGCAGTTCTTC	CASSLARQVGDEQFF
TRBD1	TRBV5-1	NA	TRBJ1-2	TGCGCCAGCAGCTTGGCCCCCGACAGGGATGACACCTTC	CASSLAPDRDDTF
TRBD2	TRBV12-3/TRBV12-4	NA	TRBJ2-3	TGTGCCAGCAGTTTATCGACTAGCGGCACAGATACGCAGTATTTT	CASSLSTSGTDTQYF
NA	TRBV29-1	few	TRBJ1-2	TGCAGCGTTGAGTTCCGGGACATTAACTATGGCTACACCTTC	CSVEFRDINYGYTF
NA	TRBV20-1	many	TRBJ2-1	TGCAGTGCCCTGGTAGCGGAGAAGCAGTTCTTC	CSALVAEKQFF
NA	TRBV7-9	many	TRBJ2-1	TGTGCCAGCAGCTTCTCATCCGGGAGTAATAAAAATGAGCAGTTCTTC	CASSFSSGSNKNEQFF
NA	TRBV5-6	few	TRBJ1-2	TGTGCCAGCAGCTCGGTTGCGGTGAGGCTTTACTATGGCTACACCTTC	CASSSVAVRLYYGYTF
TRBD2	TRBV20-1	NA	TRBJ2-2	TGCAGTGCTAGTCCGACTAGCGGGACCGGGGAGCTGTTTTTT	CSASPTSGTGELFF
NA	TRBV5-1	many	TRBJ2-3	TGCGCCAGCAGGGTCTCCCTGGCCCCCCCCACAGATACGCAGTATTTT	CASRVSLAPPTDTQYF
NA	TRBV4-2	NA	TRBJ2-1	TGTGCCAGCAGCCAAACTACAAAAGCCTTCAGCTCCTACAATGAGCAGTTCTTC	CASSQTTKAFSSYNEQFF
TRBD1	TRBV29-1	many	TRBJ2-2	TGCAGCGTTCTGGGACAGTCGAACACCGGGGAGCTGTTTTTT	CSVLGQSNTGELFF
NA	TRBV5-5	many	TRBJ1-1	TGTGCCAGCAGCCATGTCACCAACACTGAAGCTTTCTTT	CASSHVTNTEAFF
TRBD1	TRBV29-1	NA	TRBJ1-1	TGCAGCGTTGCAGACAGGGGCTGGGAACGGACTGAAGCTTTCTTT	CSVADRGWERTEAFF
NA	TRBV3-1	few	TRBJ2-1	TGTGCCAGCAGACCCAGGGATAGCGGACGCAATGAGCAGTTCTTC	CASRPRDSGRNEQFF
NA	TRBV5-1	many	TRBJ1-1	TGCGCCAGCAGCTGGGATAGGGGGTCCCCGAACACTGAAGCTTTCTTT	CASSWDRGSPNTEAFF
NA	TRBV5-1	many	TRBJ1-4	TGCGCCAGCAGCTCCGGACAGAATGAAAAACTGTTTTTT	CASSSGQNEKLFF
TRBD2	TRBV4-2	many	TRBJ2-3	TGTGCCAGCAGCCAAGATGTTAGCGGGAGCACAGATACGCAGTATTTT	CASSQDVSGSTDTQYF
NA	TRBV7-2	many	TRBJ1-1	TGTGCCAGCAGCAATCGCAGGGACACTGAAGCTTTCTTT	CASSNRRDTEAFF
TRBD1	TRBV24-1	NA	TRBJ2-3	TGTGCCACCAGTGATTTAGGCACAGGGGATTCCACAGATACGCAGTATTTT	CATSDLGTGDSTDTQYF